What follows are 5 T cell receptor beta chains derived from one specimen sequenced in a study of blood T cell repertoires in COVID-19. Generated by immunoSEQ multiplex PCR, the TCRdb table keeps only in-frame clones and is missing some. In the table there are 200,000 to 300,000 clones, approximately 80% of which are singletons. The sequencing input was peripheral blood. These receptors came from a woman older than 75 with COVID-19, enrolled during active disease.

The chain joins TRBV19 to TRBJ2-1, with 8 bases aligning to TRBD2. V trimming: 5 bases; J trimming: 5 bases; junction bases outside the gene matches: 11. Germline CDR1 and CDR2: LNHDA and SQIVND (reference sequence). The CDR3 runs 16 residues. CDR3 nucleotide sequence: TGTGCCAGTAGTGCCCGAGGGAGCGGGGGTAACAATGAGCAGTTCTTC. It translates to CASSARGSGGNNEQFF.

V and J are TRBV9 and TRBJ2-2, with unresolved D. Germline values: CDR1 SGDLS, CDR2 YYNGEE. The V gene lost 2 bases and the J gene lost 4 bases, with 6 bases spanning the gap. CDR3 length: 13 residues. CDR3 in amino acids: CASSVSGTGELFF. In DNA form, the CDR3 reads TGTGCCAGCAGCGTCAGTGGCACCGGGGAGCTGTTTTTT. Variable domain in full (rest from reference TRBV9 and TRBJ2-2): DSGVTQTPKHLITATGQRVTLRCSPRSGDLSVYWYQQSLDQGLQFLIQYYNGEERAKGNILERFSAQQFPDLHSELNLSSLELGDSALYFCASSVSGTGELFFGEGSRLTVL.

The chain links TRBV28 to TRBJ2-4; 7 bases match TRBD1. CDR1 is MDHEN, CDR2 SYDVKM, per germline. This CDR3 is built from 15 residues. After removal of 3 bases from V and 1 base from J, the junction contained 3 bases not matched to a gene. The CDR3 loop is CASSFLTGAKNIQYF. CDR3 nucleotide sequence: TGTGCCAGCAGTTTCTTGACAGGGGCCAAAAACATTCAGTACTTC.

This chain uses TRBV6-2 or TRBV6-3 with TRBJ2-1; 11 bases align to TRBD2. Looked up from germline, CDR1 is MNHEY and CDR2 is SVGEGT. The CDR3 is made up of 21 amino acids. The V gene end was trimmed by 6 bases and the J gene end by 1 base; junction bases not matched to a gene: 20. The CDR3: CASSSTSLAGAAFTSYNEQFF. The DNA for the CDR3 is TGTGCCAGCAGCTCAACCTCACTAGCGGGAGCGGCCTTTACTTCCTACAATGAGCAGTTCTTC.

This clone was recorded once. The CDR3 here is CASSAGNSYGYTF. Here the CDR3 DNA reads TGTGCCAGCAGCGCCGGTAACAGCTATGGCTACACCTTC. This chain joins TRBV9 and TRBJ1-2; D unclear. The CDR3 covers 13 residues. With 3 bases removed from V and 4 bases from J, the gap between germline ends came to 10 bases. The germline V gene has CDR1 SGDLS and CDR2 YYNGEE.